This T cell receptor (beta chain) was recovered during a study of T cells in tuberculosis. Cells were sorted from thawed PBMC rested overnight and stained with GMM-loaded CD1B tetramer, viability dye and anti-CD3. C32 glucose monomycolate from Rhodococcus equi was loaded onto the CD1B tetramers. CDR3 length: 17 residues. Trimming pared 3 bases from V and 0 bases from J, leaving 17 bases between. Germline V gene sequence: CDR1 SGDLS, CDR2 YYNGEE. Only in-frame clones appear in the TCRdb table, and some are missing; sequencing was by immunoSEQ multiplex PCR. The top ten hold less than 2.5% of the sample, which has more than 70,000 clones, roughly 88% seen once.

Sequencing was performed on CD1b-GMM tetramer-negative cells sorted from PBMCs. The sequence came from an adult woman with latent tuberculosis. The chain uses TRBV9 and TRBJ2-3; D may be TRBD2 (6 bases). The CDR3 DNA reads TGTGCCAGCAGCGCGCCCCGGGGCGGGGTGAGCACAGATACGCAGTATTTT. It specifies CASSAPRGGVSTDTQYF.